Only one count was recorded for the clone carrying this T cell receptor (beta chain). Study processing details: How many nucleated cells were present was estimated from reference gene primer amplification. The data were produced by immunoSEQ multiplex PCR, yet TCRdb's version contains in-frame clones alone and is incomplete. V and J calls and clone size are those listed in that table; D and trimming were worked out from the DNA. The sample has approximately 190,000 clones, about 88% seen once; the top ten hold 5% to 7.5%. These data belong to a study of blood T cell repertoires in COVID-19. For the study at large: Samples taken during acute and convalescent COVID-19 were collected in the United States, Italy and Spain. In each case, the material was cDNA or gDNA derived from T cells, B-cell-depleted T cells, or PBMCs.

The ends lost 4 bases at V and 4 bases at J; junction bases unmatched: 11. The V gene's germline CDR1 is SGHAT and CDR2 FQNNGV. This CDR3 region has 17 residues. The sequence derives from a woman aged 40 to 50 who had recovered from COVID-19. The sequencing sample was made of peripheral blood. The rearrangement uses TRBV11-2 and TRBJ2-1; TRBD2 agrees at 9 bases. The DNA of the CDR3 is TGTGCCAGCAGCTGGCAAGATAGGACTAGCGCTTACAATGAGCAGTTCTTC. This encodes CASSWQDRTSAYNEQFF.